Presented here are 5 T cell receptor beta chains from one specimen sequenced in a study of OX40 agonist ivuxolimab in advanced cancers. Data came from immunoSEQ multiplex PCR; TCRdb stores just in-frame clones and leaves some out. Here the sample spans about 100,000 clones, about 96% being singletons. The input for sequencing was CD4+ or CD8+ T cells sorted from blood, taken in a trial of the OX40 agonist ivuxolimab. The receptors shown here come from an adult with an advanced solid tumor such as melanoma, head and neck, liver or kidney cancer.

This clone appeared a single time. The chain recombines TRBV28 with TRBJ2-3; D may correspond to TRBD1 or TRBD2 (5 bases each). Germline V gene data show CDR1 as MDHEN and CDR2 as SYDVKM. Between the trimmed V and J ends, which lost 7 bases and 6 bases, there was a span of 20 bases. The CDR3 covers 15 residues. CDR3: CASTAGTGNLDTQYF. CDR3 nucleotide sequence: TGTGCCAGCACCGCCGGGACCGGGAATTTGGATACGCAGTATTTT.

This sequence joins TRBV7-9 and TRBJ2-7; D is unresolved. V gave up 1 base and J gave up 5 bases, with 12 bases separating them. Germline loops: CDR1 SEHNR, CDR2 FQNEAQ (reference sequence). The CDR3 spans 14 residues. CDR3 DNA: TGTGCCAGCAGCTTAGGGGCAGGCCAAGACGAGCAGTACTTC. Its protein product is CASSLGAGQDEQYF.

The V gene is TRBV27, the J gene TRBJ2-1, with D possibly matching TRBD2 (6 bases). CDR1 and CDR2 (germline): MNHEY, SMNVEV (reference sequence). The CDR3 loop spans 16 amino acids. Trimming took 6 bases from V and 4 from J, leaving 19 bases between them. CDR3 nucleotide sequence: TGTGCCAGCAGGCTCACGGGAGTTTCGTTATACAATGAGCAGTTCTTC. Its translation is CASRLTGVSLYNEQFF.

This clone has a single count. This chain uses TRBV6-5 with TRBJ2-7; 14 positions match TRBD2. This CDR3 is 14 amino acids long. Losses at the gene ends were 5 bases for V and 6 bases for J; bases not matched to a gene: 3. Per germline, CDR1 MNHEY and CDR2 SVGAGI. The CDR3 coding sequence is TGTGCCAGCAGTGGCGGACTAGCGGGAGGCGAGCAGTACTTC. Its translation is CASSGGLAGGEQYF.

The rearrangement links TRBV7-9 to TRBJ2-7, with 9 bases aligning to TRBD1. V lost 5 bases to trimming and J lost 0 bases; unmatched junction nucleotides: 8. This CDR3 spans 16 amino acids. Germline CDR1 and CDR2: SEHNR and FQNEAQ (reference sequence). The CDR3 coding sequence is TGTGCCAGCAGCCAGGGGACAGGGCTAAACTCCTACGAGCAGTACTTC. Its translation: CASSQGTGLNSYEQYF.